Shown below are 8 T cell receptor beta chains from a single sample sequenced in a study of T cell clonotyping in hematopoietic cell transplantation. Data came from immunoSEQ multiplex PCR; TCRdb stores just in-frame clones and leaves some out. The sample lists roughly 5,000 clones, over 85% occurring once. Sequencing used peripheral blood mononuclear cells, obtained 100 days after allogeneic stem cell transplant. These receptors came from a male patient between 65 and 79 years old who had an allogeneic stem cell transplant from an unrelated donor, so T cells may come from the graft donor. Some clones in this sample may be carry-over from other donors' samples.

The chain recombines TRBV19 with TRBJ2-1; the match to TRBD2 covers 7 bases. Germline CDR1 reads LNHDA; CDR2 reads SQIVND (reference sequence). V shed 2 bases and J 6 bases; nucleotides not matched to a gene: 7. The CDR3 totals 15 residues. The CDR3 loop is CASSIREGLGNEQFF. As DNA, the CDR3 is TGTGCCAGTAGTATAAGGGAGGGCCTGGGCAATGAGCAGTTCTTC.

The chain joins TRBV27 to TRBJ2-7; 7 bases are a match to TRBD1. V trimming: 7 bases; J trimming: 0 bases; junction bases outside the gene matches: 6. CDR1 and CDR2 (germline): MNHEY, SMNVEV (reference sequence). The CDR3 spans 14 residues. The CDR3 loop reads CASTGTALSYEQYF. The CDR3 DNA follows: TGTGCCAGCACCGGGACAGCCCTCTCCTACGAGCAGTACTTC.

The CDR3 here is CASSQERQGLYGYTF. The DNA of the CDR3 is TGCGCCAGCAGCCAAGAAAGGCAGGGATTATATGGCTACACCTTC. The chain combines TRBV4-3 with TRBJ1-2, with D possibly being TRBD1 (5 bases). CDR1 and CDR2 (germline): LGHNA, YSLEER. V was clipped by 0 bases and J by 5 bases, with 13 bases between them. The length of the CDR3 is 15 residues.

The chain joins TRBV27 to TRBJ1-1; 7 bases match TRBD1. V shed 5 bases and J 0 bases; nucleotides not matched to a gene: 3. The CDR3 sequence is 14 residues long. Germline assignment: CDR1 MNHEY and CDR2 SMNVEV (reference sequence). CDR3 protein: CASSGGQMNTEAFF. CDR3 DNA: TGTGCCAGCAGTGGGGGACAGATGAACACTGAAGCTTTCTTT.

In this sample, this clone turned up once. CDR3 in DNA: TGTGCCAGCAGCTTGAATGGGGCTTTTAGCTCCTACGAGCAGTACTTC. This gives the protein CASSLNGAFSSYEQYF. V usage is TRBV5-6 and J usage is TRBJ2-5; maybe TRBD1 (5 bases). The J call may be incorrect, as the DNA end agrees better with TRBJ2-7. The length of the CDR3 is 16 residues. The germline gives CDR1 SGHDT, CDR2 YYEEEE.

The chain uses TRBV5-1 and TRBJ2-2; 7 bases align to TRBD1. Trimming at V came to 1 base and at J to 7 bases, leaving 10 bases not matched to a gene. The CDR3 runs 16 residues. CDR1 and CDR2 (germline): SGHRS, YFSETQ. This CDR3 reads CASSLSGGRTSGELFF. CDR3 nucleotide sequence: TGCGCCAGCAGCTTGTCAGGGGGACGAACGAGCGGGGAGCTGTTTTTT.

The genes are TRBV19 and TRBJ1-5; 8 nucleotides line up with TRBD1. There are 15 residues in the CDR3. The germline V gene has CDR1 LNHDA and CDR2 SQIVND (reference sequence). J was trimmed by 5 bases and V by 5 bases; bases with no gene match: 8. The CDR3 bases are TGTGCCAGTAGTCCTACAGGGGGACTCGATCAGCCCCAGCATTTT. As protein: CASSPTGGLDQPQHF.

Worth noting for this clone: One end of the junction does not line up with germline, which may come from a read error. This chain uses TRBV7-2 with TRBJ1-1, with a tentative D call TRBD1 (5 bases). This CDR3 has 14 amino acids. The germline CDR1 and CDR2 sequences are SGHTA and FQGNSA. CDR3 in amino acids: CASSAYRRYTEAFF. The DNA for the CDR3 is TGTGCCAGCAGCGCCTACAGGCGATACACTGAAGCCTTCTTT.